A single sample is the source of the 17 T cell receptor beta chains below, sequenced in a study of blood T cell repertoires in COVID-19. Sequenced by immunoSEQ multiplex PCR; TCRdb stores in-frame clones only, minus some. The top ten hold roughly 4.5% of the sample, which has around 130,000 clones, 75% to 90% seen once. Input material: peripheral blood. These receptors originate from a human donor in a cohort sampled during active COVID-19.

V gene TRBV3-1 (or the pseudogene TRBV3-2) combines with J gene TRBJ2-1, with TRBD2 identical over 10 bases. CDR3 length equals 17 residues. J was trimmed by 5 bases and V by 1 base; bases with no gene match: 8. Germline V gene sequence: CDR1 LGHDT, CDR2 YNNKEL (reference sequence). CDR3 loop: CASSQGPLAGAHNEQFF. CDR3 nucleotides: TGTGCCAGCAGCCAAGGGCCCCTAGCGGGGGCCCACAATGAGCAGTTCTTC.

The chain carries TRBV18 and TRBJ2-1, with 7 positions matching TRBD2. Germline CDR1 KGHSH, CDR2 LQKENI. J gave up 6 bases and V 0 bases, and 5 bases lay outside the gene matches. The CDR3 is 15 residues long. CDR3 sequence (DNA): TGTGCCAGCTCACCACCGGGACTAAGAACCAATGAGCAGTTCTTC. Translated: CASSPPGLRTNEQFF.

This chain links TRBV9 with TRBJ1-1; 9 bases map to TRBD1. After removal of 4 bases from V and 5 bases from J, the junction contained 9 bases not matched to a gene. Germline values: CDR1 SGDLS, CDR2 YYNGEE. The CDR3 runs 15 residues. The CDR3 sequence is CASSSQDRGGTEAFF. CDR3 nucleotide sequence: TGTGCCAGCAGCTCTCAGGACAGGGGCGGGACTGAAGCTTTCTTT.

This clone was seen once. The CDR3 loop is CASSVYSGRVSTQYF. The CDR3 DNA reads as TGTGCCAGCAGCGTCTATAGCGGGAGGGTTTCTACCCAGTACTTC. V and J are TRBV11-3 and TRBJ2-5; 11 bases map to TRBD2. Germline CDR1 reads SGHNT; CDR2 reads YENEEA. Trimming cost V 5 bases and J 8 bases; bases outside gene matches: 10. The CDR3 extends over 15 amino acids.

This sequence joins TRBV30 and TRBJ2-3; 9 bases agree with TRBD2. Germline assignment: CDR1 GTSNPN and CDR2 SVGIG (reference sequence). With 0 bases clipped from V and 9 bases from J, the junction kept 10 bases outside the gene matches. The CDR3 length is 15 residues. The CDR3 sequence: CAWSVMATSGKTQYF. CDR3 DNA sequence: TGTGCCTGGAGTGTAATGGCGACTAGCGGCAAGACGCAGTATTTT.

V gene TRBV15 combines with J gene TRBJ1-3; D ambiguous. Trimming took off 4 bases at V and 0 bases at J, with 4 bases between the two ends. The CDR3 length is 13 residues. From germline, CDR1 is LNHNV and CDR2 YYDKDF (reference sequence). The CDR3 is CATSTLSGNTIYF. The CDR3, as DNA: TGTGCCACCAGCACTCTCTCTGGAAACACCATATATTTT.

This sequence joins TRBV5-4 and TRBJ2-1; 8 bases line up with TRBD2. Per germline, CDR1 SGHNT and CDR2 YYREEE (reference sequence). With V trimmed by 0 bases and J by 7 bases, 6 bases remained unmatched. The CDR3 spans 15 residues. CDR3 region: CASSLGRGAINEQFF. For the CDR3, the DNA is TGTGCCAGCAGCTTGGGGCGGGGGGCCATTAATGAGCAGTTCTTC.

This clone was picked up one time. DNA of the CDR3: TGTGCCAGCAGTTCCCCCCCCGGTAATTCACCCCTCCACTTT. This gives the protein CASSSPPGNSPLHF. The V call is TRBV6-5, the J call TRBJ1-6; the D is unclear. CDR1 MNHEY and CDR2 SVGAGI come from the germline V gene. V gave up 4 bases and J gave up 6 bases, with 10 bases separating them. CDR3 length: 14 amino acids.

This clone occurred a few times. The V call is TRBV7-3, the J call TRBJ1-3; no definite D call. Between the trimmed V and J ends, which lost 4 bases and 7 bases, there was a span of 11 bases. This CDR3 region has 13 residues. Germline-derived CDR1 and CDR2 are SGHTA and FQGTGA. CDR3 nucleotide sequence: TGTGCCAGCAGCTCCCGCCACGGGAACACCATATATTTT. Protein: CASSSRHGNTIYF. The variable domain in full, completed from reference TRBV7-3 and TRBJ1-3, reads GAGVSQTPSNKVTEKGKYVELRCDPISGHTALYWYRQSLGQGPEFLIYFQGTGAADDSGLPNDRFFAVRPEGSVSTLKIQRTERGDSAVYLCASSSRHGNTIYFGEGSWLTVV.

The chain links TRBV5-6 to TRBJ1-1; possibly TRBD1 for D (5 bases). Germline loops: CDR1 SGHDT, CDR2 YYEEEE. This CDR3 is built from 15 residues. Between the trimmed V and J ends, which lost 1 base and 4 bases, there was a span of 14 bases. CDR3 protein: CASSLYGQGTTEAFF. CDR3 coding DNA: TGTGCCAGCAGCTTGTATGGTCAGGGCACCACTGAAGCTTTCTTT. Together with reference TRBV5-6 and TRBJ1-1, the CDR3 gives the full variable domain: DAGVTQSPTHLIKTRGQQVTLRCSPKSGHDTVSWYQQALGQGPQFIFQYYEEEERQRGNFPDRFSGHQFPNYSSELNVNALLLGDSALYLCASSLYGQGTTEAFFGQGTRLTVV.

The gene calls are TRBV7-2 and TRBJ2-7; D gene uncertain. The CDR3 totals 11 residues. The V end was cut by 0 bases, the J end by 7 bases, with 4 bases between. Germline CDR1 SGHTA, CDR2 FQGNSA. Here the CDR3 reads CASSLAREQYF. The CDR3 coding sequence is TGTGCCAGCAGCTTAGCTCGGGAGCAGTACTTC.

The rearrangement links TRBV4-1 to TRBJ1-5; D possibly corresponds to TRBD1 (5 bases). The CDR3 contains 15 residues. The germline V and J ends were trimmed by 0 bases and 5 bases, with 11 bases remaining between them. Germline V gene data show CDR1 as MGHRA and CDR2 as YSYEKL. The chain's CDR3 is CASSQDSGNYQPQHF. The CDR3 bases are TGCGCCAGCAGCCAAGATTCAGGGAATTATCAGCCCCAGCATTTT.

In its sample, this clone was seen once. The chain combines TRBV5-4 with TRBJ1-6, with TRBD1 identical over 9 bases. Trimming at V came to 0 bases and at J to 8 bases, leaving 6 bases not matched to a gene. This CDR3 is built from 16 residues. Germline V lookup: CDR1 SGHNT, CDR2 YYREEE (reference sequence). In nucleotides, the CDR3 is TGTGCCAGCAGCTTGGGCTCGGGACAGGGATATTCACCCCTCCACTTT. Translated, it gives CASSLGSGQGYSPLHF.

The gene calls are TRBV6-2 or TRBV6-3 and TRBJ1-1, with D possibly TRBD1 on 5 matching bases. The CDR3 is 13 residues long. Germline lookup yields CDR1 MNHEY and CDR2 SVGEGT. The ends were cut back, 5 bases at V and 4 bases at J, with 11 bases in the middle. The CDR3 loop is CASSPTVLTEAFF. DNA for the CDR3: TGTGCCAGCAGTCCGACAGTACTCACTGAAGCTTTCTTT.

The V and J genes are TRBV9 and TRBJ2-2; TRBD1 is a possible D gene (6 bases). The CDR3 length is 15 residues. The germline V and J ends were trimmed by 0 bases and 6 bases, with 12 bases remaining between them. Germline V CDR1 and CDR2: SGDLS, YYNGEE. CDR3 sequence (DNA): TGTGCCAGCAGCGTAGGTGGACAGTCGCCCGGGGAGCTGTTTTTT. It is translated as CASSVGGQSPGELFF. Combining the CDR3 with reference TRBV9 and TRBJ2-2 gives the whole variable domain DSGVTQTPKHLITATGQRVTLRCSPRSGDLSVYWYQQSLDQGLQFLIQYYNGEERAKGNILERFSAQQFPDLHSELNLSSLELGDSALYFCASSVGGQSPGELFFGEGSRLTVL.

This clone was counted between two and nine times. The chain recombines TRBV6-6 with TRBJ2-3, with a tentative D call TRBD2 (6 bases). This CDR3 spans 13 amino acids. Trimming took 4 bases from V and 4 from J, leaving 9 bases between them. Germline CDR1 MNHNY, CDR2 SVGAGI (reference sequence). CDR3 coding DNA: TGTGCCAGCAGTTTCGGAGGGCCAGATACGCAGTATTTT. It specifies CASSFGGPDTQYF.

The CDR3: CASSLGYYSTDTQYF. DNA of the CDR3: TGTGCCAGCAGCTTGGGGTACTATAGCACAGATACGCAGTATTTT. V is TRBV5-5 and J is TRBJ2-3; no clear D. Germline V gene data show CDR1 as SGHKS and CDR2 as YYEKEE (reference sequence). The CDR3 runs to 15 residues. The ends were cut back, 0 bases at V and 0 bases at J, with 8 bases in the middle. Looking up the rest from reference TRBV5-5 and TRBJ2-3 gives the full variable domain: DAGVTQSPTHLIKTRGQQVTLRCSPISGHKSVSWYQQVLGQGPQFIFQYYEKEERGRGNFPDRFSARQFPNYSSELNVNALLLGDSALYLCASSLGYYSTDTQYFGPGTRLTVL.